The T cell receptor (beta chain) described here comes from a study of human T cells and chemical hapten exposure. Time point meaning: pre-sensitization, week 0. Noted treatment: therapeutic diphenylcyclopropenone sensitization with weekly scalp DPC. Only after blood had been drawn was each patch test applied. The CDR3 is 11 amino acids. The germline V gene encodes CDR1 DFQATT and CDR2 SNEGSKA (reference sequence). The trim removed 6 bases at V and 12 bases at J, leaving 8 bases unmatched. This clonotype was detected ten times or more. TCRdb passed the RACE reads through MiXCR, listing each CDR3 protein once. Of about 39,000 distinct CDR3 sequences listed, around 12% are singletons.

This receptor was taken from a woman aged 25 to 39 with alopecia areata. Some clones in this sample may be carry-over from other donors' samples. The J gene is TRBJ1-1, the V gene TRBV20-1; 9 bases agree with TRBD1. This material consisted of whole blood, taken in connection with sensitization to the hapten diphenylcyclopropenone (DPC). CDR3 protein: CSAKGQGRSFF. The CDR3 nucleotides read TGCAGTGCAAAGGGACAGGGAAGATCTTTCTTT.